The rows below give T cell receptor beta chains drawn from one sample of a study of cytomegalovirus exposure and HLA in healthy donors. Clones were sequenced by immunoSEQ multiplex PCR, and TCRdb holds only the in-frame ones, with some missing. The sample holds approximately 82,000 clones, around 92% seen once. Input material: PBMCs. The receptor source for this set is a young man in good health and CMV-seronegative. CDR3s include the opening cysteine and the closing phenylalanine or tryptophan. The D gene is left open where the match is weak. Some rows mark clone size as missing; the rest say once, few, many or name a class of expanded clone.

>TRBD1|TRBJ1-2|.|TRBV18
CASSPDRDYGYTF
TGTGCCAGCTCACCCGACAGGGACTATGGCTACACCTTC
>.|TRBJ2-5|.|TRBV2
CASRRGVETQYF
TGTGCCAGCAGGCGAGGCGTAGAGACCCAGTACTTC
>TRBD1|TRBJ2-7|.|TRBV12-5
CASGPGTGFTYEQYF
TGTGCTAGTGGTCCGGGGACAGGATTTACCTACGAGCAGTACTTC
>.|TRBJ2-5|.|TRBV6-5
CASSYAVGDGETQYF
TGTGCCAGCAGTTACGCCGTCGGTGACGGGGAGACCCAGTACTTC
>.|TRBJ2-1|.|TRBV25-1
CASSEAGWDEQFF
TGTGCCAGCAGTGAGGCGGGGTGGGATGAGCAGTTCTTC
>TRBD1|TRBJ2-1|.|TRBV5-4
CASSRPGQGRNEQFF
TGTGCCAGCAGCCGGCCGGGACAGGGGAGGAATGAGCAGTTCTTC
>TRBD1|TRBJ1-2|once|TRBV5-4
CASSTRGQLGGYTF
TGTGCCAGCAGCACCCGGGGACAGCTGGGAGGCTACACCTTC
>.|TRBJ1-1|.|TRBV7-9
CASSLGATVVMNTEAFF
TGTGCCAGCAGCTTAGGGGCCACAGTAGTTATGAACACTGAAGCTTTCTTT
>.|TRBJ2-1|.|TRBV11-2
CASSSPTRATEQFF
TGTGCCAGCAGCTCACCGACTAGAGCTACTGAGCAGTTCTTC
>.|TRBJ2-2|.|TRBV19
CASRIRLGANTGELFF
TGTGCCAGTAGGATAAGACTAGGGGCGAACACCGGGGAGCTGTTTTTT
>TRBD1|TRBJ1-2|.|TRBV19
CASLTPDRGGYYGYTF
TGTGCCAGTCTCACCCCGGACAGGGGCGGATACTATGGCTACACCTTC
>TRBD2|TRBJ2-5|once|TRBV4-2
CASSQDLTSGLGTQYF
TGTGCCAGCAGCCAAGATCTTACTAGCGGACTGGGGACCCAGTACTTC
>TRBD1|TRBJ1-2|.|TRBV5-1
CASSLGSQGAHGYTF
TGCGCCAGCAGCTTGGGCTCACAGGGGGCTCATGGCTACACCTTC
>.|TRBJ2-7|.|TRBV9
CASSVKLAGQQYF
TGTGCCAGCAGCGTAAAGCTGGCGGGCCAGCAGTACTTC
>.|TRBJ1-2|.|TRBV6-6
CASSPRQQANYGYTF
TGTGCCAGCAGTCCCCGACAGCAGGCTAACTATGGCTACACCTTC
>.|TRBJ2-5|.|TRBV14
CASSHGETQYF
TGTGCCAGCAGCCACGGAGAGACCCAGTACTTC
>TRBD2|TRBJ2-1|.|TRBV10-3
CAIGLAGNNEQFF
TGTGCCATCGGACTAGCGGGGAACAATGAGCAGTTCTTC
>TRBD1|TRBJ2-5|once|TRBV10-3
CAISDNRDRKTETQYF
TGTGCCATCAGTGATAATCGGGACAGGAAGACGGAGACCCAGTACTTC
>.|TRBJ1-1|once|TRBV7-9
CASSPLSGLMNTEAFF
TGTGCCAGCAGCCCTCTCAGCGGGCTCATGAACACTGAAGCTTTCTTT
>.|TRBJ1-4|.|TRBV18
CASSPSRNEKLFF
TGTGCCAGCTCACCATCCAGAAATGAAAAACTGTTTTTT
>TRBD1|TRBJ1-2|.|TRBV6-1
CASRQQGASDYGYTF
TGTGCCAGCAGACAACAGGGGGCATCGGACTATGGCTACACCTTC
>TRBD2|TRBJ2-2|.|TRBV5-1
CASTEAGVGTGELFF
TGCGCCAGCACGGAAGCGGGAGTGGGAACCGGGGAGCTGTTTTTT
>.|TRBJ1-6|once|TRBV19
CASSTAEGLGSPLHF
TGTGCCAGTAGTACCGCGGAAGGATTAGGATCACCCCTCCACTTT
>TRBD1|TRBJ2-7|.|TRBV7-2
CASSRRDRAYEQYF
TGTGCCAGCAGCCGTCGGGACAGAGCCTACGAGCAGTACTTC
>.|TRBJ1-5|once|TRBV6-1
CASRVGGGNQPQHF
TGTGCCAGCAGGGTAGGGGGGGGCAATCAGCCCCAGCATTTT
>.|TRBJ2-7|.|TRBV29-1
CSVHRDTGPSYEQYF
TGCAGCGTGCACCGGGACACCGGGCCCTCCTACGAGCAGTACTTC
>TRBD2|TRBJ2-1|.|TRBV7-6
CASSFSASGYNEQFF
TGTGCCAGCAGCTTCTCGGCTAGCGGCTACAATGAGCAGTTCTTC
>.|TRBJ1-3|.|TRBV7-2
CASSFKTGRSGNTIYF
TGTGCCAGCAGCTTTAAGACAGGACGCTCTGGAAACACCATATATTTT
>.|TRBJ1-5|once|TRBV6-1
CASSERVGAQPQHF
TGTGCCAGCAGTGAAAGGGTAGGGGCCCAGCCCCAGCATTTT
>.|TRBJ2-5|.|TRBV19
CASSAGQSVGETQYF
TGTGCCAGTAGTGCGGGACAGTCAGTAGGGGAGACCCAGTACTTC
>.|TRBJ2-1|.|TRBV6-1
CASIQQGRDNEQFF
TGTGCCAGCATCCAGCAGGGGAGGGACAATGAGCAGTTCTTC